This TCR beta chain is from a study of T cells in Graves' hyperthyroidism and ophthalmopathy. RNA transcripts served as the template for amplifying TCR beta CDR3 regions. Using the HTBI primer set, a first-round RT-PCR was run on the TCR CDR3. TCRdb ran MiXCR on the multiplex PCR reads and lists one entry per CDR3 protein. Of some 360,000 distinct CDR3 sequences listed, around a sixth are singletons. Study findings and constraints: Ophthalmopathy prediction by the model preceded onset by a median approximately six months.

Ophthalmopathy cases scored 3 or more on the Clinical Activity Score and 4 or more on NOSPECS grade, with duration below 3 months. This clonotype was detected ten times or more. Its antigen is as yet unknown. Sequencing was performed on blood. The clonotype originates from a middle-aged woman with Graves' ophthalmopathy.

Here the CDR3 DNA reads TGCGCCAGCAGCCGTCTCTCGATGAACACTGAAGCTTTCTTT. Translation: CASSRLSMNTEAFF. V usage is TRBV5-1 and J usage is TRBJ1-1; D is ambiguous. V shed 4 bases and J shed 0 bases, with 10 bases lying between them. Per the germline V gene, CDR1 is SGHRS and CDR2 is YFSETQ. The CDR3 is made up of 14 amino acids.